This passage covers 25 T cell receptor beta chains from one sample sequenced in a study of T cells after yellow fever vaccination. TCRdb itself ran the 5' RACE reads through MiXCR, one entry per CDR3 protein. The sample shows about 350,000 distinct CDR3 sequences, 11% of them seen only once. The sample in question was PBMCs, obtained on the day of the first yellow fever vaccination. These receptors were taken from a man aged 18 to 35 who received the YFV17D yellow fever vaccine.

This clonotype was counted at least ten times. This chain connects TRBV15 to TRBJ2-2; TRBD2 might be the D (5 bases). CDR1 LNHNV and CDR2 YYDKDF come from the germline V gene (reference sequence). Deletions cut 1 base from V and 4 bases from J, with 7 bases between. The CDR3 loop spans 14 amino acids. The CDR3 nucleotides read TGTGCCACCAGCAGAGGTCGGGGCACCGGGGAGCTGTTTTTT. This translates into CATSRGRGTGELFF.

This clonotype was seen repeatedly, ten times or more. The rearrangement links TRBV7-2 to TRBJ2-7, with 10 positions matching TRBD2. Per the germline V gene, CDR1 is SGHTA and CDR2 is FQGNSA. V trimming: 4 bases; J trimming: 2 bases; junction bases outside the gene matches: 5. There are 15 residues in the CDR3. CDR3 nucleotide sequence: TGTGCCAGCAGCTATAATAGCGGGGGGCCCTACGAGCAGTACTTC. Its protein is CASSYNSGGPYEQYF. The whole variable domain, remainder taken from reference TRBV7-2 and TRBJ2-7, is GAGVSQSPSNKVTEKGKDVELRCDPISGHTALYWYRQSLGQGLEFLIYFQGNSAPDKSGLPSDRFSAERTGGSVSTLTIQRTQQEDSAVYLCASSYNSGGPYEQYFGPGTRLTVT.

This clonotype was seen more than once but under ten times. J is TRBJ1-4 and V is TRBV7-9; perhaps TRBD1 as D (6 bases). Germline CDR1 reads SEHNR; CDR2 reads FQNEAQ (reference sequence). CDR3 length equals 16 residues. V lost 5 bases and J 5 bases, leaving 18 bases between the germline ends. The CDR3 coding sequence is TGTGCCAGCAGCCTTAGAAGGTCAGGGGTCAATGAAAAACTGTTTTTT. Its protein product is CASSLRRSGVNEKLFF.

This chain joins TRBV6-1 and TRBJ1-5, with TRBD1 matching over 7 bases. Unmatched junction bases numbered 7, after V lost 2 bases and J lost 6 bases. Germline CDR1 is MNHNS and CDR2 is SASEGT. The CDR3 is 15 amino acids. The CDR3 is CASSELSAGGQPQHF. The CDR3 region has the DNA TGTGCCAGCAGTGAATTGTCGGCAGGGGGTCAGCCCCAGCATTTT.

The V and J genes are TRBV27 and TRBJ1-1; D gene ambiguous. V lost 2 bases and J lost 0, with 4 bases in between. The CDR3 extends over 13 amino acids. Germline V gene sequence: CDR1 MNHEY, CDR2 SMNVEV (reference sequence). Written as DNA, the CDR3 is TGTGCCAGCAGTTTAATTCTGAACACTGAAGCTTTCTTT. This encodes CASSLILNTEAFF.

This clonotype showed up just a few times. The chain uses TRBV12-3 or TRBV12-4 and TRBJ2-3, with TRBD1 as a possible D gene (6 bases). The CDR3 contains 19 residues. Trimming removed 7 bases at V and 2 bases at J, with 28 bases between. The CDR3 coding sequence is TGTGCCAGCACCACAGGATATTTCGGACAGTCTTTAAACACAGATACGCAGTATTTT. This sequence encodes CASTTGYFGQSLNTDTQYF.

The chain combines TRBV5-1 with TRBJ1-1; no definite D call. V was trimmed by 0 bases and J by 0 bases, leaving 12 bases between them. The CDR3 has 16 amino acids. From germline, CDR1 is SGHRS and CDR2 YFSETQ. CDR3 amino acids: CASSLAQNLMNTEAFF. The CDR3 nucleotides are TGCGCCAGCAGCTTGGCACAGAACTTAATGAACACTGAAGCTTTCTTT. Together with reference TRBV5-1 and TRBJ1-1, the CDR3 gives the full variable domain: KAGVTQTPRYLIKTRGQQVTLSCSPISGHRSVSWYQQTPGQGLQFLFEYFSETQRNKGNFPGRFSGRQFSNSRSEMNVSTLELGDSALYLCASSLAQNLMNTEAFFGQGTRLTVV.

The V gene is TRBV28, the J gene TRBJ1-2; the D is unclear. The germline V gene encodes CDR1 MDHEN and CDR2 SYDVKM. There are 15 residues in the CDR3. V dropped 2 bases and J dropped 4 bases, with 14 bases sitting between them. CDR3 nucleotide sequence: TGTGCCAGCAGTTTAGGCAGGCCTGAAGTCTATGGCTACACCTTC. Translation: CASSLGRPEVYGYTF.

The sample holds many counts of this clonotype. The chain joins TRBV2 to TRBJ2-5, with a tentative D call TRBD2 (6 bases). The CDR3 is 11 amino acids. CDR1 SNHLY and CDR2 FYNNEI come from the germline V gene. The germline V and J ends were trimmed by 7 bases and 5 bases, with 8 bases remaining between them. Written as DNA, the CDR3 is TGTGCCAGCAACCGGGGGGAGACCCAGTACTTC. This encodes CASNRGETQYF.

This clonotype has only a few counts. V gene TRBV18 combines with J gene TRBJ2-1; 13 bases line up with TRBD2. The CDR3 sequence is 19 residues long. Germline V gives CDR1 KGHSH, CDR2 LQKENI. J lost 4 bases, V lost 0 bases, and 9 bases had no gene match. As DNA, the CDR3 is TGTGCCAGCTCACCACCCGAGAGACTAGCGGGGGGTCGGTACAATGAGCAGTTCTTC. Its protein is CASSPPERLAGGRYNEQFF.

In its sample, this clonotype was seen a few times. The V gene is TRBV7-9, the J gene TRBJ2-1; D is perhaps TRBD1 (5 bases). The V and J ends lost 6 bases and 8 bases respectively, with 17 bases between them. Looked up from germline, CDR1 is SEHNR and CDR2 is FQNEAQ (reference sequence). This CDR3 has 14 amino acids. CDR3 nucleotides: TGTGCCAGCAGATATGGAAGGGTAGGGGATGAGCAGTTCTTC. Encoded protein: CASRYGRVGDEQFF.

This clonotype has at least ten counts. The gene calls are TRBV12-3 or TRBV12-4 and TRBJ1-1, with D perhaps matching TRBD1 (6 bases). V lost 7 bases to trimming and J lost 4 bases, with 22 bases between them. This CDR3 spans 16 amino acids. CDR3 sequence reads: CASTRVTGGWPTEAFF. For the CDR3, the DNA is TGTGCCAGCACCCGGGTGACAGGTGGATGGCCCACTGAAGCTTTCTTT.

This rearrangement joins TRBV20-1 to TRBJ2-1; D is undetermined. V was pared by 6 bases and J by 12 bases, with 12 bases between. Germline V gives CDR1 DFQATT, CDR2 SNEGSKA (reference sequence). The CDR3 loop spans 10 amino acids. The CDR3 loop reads CSASRAGQFF. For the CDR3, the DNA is TGCAGTGCCAGTAGGGCCGGGCAGTTCTTC.

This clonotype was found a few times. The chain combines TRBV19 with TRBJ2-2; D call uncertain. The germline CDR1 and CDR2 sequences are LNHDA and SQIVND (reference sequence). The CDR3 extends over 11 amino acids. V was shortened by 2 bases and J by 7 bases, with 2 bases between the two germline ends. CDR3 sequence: CASSIYGELFF. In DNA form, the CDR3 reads TGTGCCAGTAGTATATACGGGGAGCTGTTTTTT.

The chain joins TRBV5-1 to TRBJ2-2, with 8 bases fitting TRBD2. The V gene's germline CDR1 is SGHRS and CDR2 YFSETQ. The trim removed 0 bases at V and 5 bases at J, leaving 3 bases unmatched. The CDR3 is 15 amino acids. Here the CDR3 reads CASSLELADTGELFF. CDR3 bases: TGCGCCAGCAGCTTGGAACTAGCGGATACCGGGGAGCTGTTTTTT.

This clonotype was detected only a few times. CDR3 bases: TGTGCCAGCAGCTCGCTCCCCTCCGCCGGAGAGACCCAGTACTTC. Its translation is CASSSLPSAGETQYF. The chain employs TRBV7-2 and TRBJ2-5; D is ambiguous. Germline V CDR1 and CDR2: SGHTA, FQGNSA. Trimming removed 4 bases at V and 4 bases at J, with 16 bases between. There are 15 residues in the CDR3.

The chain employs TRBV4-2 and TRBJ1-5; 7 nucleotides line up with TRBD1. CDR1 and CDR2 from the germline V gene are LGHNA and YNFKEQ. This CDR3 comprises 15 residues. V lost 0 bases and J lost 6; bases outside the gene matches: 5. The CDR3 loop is CASSQEGRGGQPQHF. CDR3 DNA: TGTGCCAGCAGCCAAGAGGGCAGGGGGGGTCAGCCCCAGCATTTT.

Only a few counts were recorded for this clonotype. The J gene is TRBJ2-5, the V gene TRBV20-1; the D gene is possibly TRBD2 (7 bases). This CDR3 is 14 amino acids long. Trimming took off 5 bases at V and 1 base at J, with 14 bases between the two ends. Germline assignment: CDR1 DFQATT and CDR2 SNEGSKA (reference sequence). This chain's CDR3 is CSAPAGASQETQYF. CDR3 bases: TGCAGTGCTCCGGCGGGGGCGAGCCAAGAGACCCAGTACTTC.

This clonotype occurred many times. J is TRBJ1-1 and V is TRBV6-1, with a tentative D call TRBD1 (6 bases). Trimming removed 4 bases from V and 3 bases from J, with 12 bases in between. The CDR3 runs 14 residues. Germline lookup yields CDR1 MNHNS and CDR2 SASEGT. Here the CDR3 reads CASSARQADTEAFF. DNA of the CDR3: TGTGCCAGCAGTGCGAGACAGGCCGACACTGAAGCTTTCTTT.

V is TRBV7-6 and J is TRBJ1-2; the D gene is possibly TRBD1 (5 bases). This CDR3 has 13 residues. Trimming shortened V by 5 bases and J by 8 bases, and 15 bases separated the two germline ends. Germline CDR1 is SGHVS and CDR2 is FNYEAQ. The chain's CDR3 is CASSHSGGGGYTF. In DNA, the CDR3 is TGTGCCAGCAGCCATAGCGGGGGAGGAGGCTACACCTTC.

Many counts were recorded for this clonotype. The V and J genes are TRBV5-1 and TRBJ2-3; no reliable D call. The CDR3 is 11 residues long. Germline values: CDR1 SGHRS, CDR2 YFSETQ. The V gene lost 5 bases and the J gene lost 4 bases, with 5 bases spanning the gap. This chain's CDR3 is CASRGPDTQYF. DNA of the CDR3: TGCGCCAGCAGAGGCCCAGATACGCAGTATTTT.

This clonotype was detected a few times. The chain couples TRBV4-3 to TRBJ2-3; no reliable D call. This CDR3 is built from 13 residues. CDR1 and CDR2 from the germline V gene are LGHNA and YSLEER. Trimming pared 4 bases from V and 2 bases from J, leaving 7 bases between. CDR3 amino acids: CASSLTNTDTQYF. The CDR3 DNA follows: TGCGCCAGCAGCCTAACAAACACAGATACGCAGTATTTT.

The chain's CDR3 is CASSLDEASQHF. In DNA form, the CDR3 reads TGTGCCAGCAGCTTAGATGAGGCATCCCAGCATTTT. This chain links TRBV7-2 with TRBJ1-5; unclear D gene. Trimming shortened V by 1 base and J by 11 bases, and 9 bases separated the two germline ends. Germline V gives CDR1 SGHTA, CDR2 FQGNSA. CDR3 length: 12 amino acids.

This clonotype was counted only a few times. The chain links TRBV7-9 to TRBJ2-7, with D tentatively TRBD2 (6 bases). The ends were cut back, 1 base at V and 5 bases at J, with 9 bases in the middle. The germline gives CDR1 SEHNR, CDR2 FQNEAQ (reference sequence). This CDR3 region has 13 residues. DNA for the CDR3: TGTGCCAGCAGCTTAGTTAGGAGGGACGAGCAGTACTTC. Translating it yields CASSLVRRDEQYF.

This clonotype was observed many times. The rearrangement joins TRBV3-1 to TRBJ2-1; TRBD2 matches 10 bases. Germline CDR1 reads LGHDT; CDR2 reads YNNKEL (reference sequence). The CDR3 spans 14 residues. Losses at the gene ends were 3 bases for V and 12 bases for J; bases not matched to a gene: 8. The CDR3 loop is CASSQPLAGAGQFF. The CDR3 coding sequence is TGTGCCAGCAGCCAGCCCCTAGCGGGGGCCGGGCAGTTCTTC.